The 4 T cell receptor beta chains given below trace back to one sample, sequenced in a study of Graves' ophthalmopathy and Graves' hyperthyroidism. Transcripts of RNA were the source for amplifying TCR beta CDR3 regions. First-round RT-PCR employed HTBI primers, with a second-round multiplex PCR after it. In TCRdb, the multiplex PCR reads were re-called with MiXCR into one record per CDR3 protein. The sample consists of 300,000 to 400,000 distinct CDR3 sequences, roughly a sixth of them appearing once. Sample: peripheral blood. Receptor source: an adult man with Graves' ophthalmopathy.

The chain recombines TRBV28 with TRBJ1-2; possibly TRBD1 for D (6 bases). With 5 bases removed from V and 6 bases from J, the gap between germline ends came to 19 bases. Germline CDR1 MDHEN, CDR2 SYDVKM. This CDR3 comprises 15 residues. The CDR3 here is CASSPPLGDTDGYTF. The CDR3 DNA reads TGTGCCAGCAGTCCCCCCCTGGGGGACACGGATGGCTACACCTTC.

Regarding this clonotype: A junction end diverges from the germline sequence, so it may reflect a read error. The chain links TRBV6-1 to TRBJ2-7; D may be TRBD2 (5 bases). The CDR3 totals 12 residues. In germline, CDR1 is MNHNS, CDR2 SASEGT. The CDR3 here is CASIRDTYEQSF. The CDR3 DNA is TGTGCCAGCATCCGGGATACCTACGAGCAGTCCTTC.

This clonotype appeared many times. CDR3 loop: CASSLAAVGSLSQPQHF. In DNA, the CDR3 is TGTGCCAGCAGCTTGGCAGCCGTGGGCAGCTTAAGTCAGCCCCAGCATTTT. The rearrangement uses TRBV11-1 and TRBJ1-5; D is ambiguous. Germline assignment: CDR1 SGHAT and CDR2 FQDESV (reference sequence). This CDR3 is built from 17 residues. V was shortened by 3 bases and J by 6 bases, with 21 bases between the two germline ends.

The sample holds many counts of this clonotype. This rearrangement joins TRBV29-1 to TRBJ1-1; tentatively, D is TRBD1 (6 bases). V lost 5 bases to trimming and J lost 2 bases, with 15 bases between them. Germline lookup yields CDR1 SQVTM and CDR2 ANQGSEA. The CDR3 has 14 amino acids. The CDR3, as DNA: TGCAGCGTTTGTAGGGGACACCAAAACACTGAAGCTTTCTTT. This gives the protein CSVCRGHQNTEAFF. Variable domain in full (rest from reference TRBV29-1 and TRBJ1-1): SAVISQKPSRDICQRGTSLTIQCQVDSQVTMMFWYRQQPGQSLTLIATANQGSEATYESGFVIDKFPISRPNLTFSTLTVSNMSPEDSSIYLCSVCRGHQNTEAFFGQGTRLTVV.